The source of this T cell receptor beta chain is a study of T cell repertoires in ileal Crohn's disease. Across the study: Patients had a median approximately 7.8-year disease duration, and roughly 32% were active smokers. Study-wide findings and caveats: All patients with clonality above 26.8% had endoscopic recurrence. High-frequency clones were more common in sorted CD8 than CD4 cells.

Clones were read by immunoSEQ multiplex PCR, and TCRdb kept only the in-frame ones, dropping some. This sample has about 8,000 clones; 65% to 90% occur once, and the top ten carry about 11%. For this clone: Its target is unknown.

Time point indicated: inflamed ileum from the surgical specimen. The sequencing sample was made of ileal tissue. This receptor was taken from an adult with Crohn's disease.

CDR3 region: CSVARDFQETQYF. CDR3 sequence (DNA): TGCAGCGTTGCGCGGGACTTCCAAGAGACCCAGTACTTC. The chain is built from TRBV29-1 and TRBJ2-5, with TRBD2 as a possible D gene (6 bases). The CDR3 has 13 amino acids. Trimming shortened V by 4 bases and J by 1 base, and 10 bases separated the two germline ends. The germline V gene has CDR1 SQVTM and CDR2 ANQGSEA.